Included here is one T cell receptor (beta chain) sequence, with context. There are a few counts of this clonotype. The clone's antigen remains unknown. There are no base qualities to consult, and no much larger clone falls within one base. This specimen belongs to a study of CD8 T cells in ankylosing spondylitis (dated by TCRdb to 2016 to 2017). Regarding the research as a whole: The study profiled T cell receptor beta repertoires in healthy donors and ankylosing spondylitis patients to find disease-linked TCR variants. The whole study cohort included about a hundred healthy donors and 20 to 25 ankylosing spondylitis patients. Peripheral blood was sampled, and synovial fluid was additionally collected from ankylosing spondylitis patients. Results and caveats for the whole study, not just this receptor: According to the report, matched synovial fluid samples from ankylosing spondylitis patients were significantly enriched for the disease-linked clones. A CD8+ phenotype was shown by the disease-linked clones, which were found at relatively low frequencies in peripheral blood. Some of the motif variants had been reported before in the synovial fluid and blood of reactive arthritis patients, a finding that suggests common disease-initiation mechanisms. A TCR beta motif made up of several highly homologous amino acid variants appeared to be characteristic of blood from ankylosing spondylitis patients.

The reads were generated on an Illumina HiSeq 2500. Quantitative 5'-RACE with molecular barcodes was the method used to prepare the TCR beta libraries. As for how the authors treated the data: A new computational method based on a probabilistic model of VDJ rearrangement was used to identify disease-linked TCR variants. Using fastp trimming at Q25 and MiXCR clonotype assembly, TCRdb reanalyzed the public sequencing data and kept in-frame beta chains. When rows share a CDR3 protein, they turn into one entry using the most common DNA and genes. The V and J calls, along with clone size, are taken from TCRdb and not from the paper's own processing. For this sample the table gives hundreds of thousands of distinct CDR3 sequences, of which about 12% were detected only once. The leading ten clones occupy 6.5% to 7% of the sample. CDR1 and CDR2 were assigned from the germline V gene (reference sequence) as LGHDT and YNNKEL. The cysteine opens and the phenylalanine closes a CDR3 of 14 amino acids. Left in the record is the CDR3 DNA by itself, 42 bases read in frame from the first base. For this chain, trimming is 5 bases at the V end and 5 bases at the J end, and the number of junction bases without a gene match is 3.

The sample consisted of blood, either unsorted or a sorted T cell fraction (not recorded which). The rearrangement combines TRBV3-1 with TRBJ1-4; 9 central bases correspond to TRBD1. This TCR was sampled from a male donor with ankylosing spondylitis. The sequenced DNA: TGTGCCAGCAGCTCCGACAGGGGGAATGAAAAACTGTTTTTT. Its coded protein is CASSSDRGNEKLFF.